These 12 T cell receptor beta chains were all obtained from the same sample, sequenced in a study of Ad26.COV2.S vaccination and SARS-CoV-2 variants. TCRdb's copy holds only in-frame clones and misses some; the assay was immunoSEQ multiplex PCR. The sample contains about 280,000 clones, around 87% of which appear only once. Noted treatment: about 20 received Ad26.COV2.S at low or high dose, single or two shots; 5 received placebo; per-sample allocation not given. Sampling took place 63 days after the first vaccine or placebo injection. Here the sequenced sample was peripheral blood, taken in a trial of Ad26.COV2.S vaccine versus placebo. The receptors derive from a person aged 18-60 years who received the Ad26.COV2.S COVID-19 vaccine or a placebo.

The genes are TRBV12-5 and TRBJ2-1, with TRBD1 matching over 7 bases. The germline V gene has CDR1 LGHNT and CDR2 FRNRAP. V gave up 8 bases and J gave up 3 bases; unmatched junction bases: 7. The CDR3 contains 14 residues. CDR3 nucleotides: TGTGCTAGTAGCCGGGACAGCTTCTACAATGAGCAGTTCTTC. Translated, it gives CASSRDSFYNEQFF.

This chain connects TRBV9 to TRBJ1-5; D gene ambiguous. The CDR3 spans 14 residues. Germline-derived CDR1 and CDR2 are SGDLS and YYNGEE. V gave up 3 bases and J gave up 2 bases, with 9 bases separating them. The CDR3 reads CASSGLRGNQPQHF. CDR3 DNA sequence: TGTGCCAGCAGCGGCCTTAGGGGCAATCAGCCCCAGCATTTT.

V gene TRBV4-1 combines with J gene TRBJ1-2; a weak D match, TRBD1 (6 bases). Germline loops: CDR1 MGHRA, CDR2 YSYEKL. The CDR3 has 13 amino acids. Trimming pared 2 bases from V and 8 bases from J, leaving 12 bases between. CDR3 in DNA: TGCGCCAGCAGCCAACGGGCTGGGGGCGGCTACACCTTC. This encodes CASSQRAGGGYTF.

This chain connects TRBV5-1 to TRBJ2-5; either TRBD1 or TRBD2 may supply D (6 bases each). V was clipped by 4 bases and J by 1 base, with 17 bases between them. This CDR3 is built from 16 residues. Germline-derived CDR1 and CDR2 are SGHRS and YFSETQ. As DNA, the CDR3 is TGCGCCAGCAGCCACGAGGGGGGTGGAGGCCAAGAGACCCAGTACTTC. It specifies CASSHEGGGGQETQYF.

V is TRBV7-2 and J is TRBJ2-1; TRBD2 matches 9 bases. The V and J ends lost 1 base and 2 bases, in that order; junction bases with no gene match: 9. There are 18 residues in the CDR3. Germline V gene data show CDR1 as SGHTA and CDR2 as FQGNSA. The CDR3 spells CASSLEGGAGGAYNEQFF. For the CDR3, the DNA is TGTGCCAGCAGCTTAGAGGGGGGAGCGGGAGGTGCCTACAATGAGCAGTTCTTC.

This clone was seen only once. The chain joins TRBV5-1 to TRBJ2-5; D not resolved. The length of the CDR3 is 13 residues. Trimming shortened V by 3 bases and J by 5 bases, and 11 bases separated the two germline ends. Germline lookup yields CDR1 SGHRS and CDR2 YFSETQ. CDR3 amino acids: CASSYRGRETQYF. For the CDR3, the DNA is TGCGCCAGCAGCTACCGCGGTAGGGAGACCCAGTACTTC.

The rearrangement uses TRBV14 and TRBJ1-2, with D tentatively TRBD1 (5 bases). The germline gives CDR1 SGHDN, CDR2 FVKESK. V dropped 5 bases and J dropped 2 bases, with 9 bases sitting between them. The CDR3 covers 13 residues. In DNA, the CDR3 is TGTGCCAGCAGCTTCGACAGCAACTATGGCTACACCTTC. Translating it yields CASSFDSNYGYTF.

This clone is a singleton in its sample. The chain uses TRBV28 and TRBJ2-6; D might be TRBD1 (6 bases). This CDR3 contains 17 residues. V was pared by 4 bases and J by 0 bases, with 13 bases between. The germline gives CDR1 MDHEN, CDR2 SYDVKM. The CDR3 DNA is TGTGCCAGCAGTTCCGACAGGACCTACTCTGGGGCCAACGTCCTGACTTTC. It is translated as CASSSDRTYSGANVLTF.

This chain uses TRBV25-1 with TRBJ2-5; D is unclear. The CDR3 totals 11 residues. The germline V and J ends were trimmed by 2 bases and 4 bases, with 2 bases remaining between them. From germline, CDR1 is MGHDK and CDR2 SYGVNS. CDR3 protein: CASSETETQYF. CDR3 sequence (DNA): TGTGCCAGCAGTGAAACAGAGACCCAGTACTTC.

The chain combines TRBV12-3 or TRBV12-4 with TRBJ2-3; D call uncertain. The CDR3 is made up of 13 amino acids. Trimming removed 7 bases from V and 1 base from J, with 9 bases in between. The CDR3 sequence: CASILDGTDTQYF. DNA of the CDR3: TGTGCCAGCATTCTTGATGGCACAGATACGCAGTATTTT.

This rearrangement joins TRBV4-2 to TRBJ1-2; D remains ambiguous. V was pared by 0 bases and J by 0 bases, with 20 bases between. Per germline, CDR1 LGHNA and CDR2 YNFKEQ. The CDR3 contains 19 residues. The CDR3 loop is CASSQDLVPPRHTNYGYTF. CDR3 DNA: TGTGCCAGCAGCCAAGATCTAGTCCCCCCCCGACATACTAACTATGGCTACACCTTC.

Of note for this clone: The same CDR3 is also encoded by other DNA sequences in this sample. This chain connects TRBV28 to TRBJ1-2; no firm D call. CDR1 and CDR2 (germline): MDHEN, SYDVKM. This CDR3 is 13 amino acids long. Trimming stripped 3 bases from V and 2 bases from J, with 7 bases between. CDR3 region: CASSFGLNYGYTF. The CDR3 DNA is TGTGCCAGCAGTTTTGGACTGAACTATGGCTACACCTTC.